The sample holds one count of the clone carrying this TCR beta chain. This specimen comes from a study of shared T cell receptors in the human thymus. The repertoire was sequenced with immunoSEQ multiplex PCR; TCRdb's copy has only in-frame clones and lacks some. The data hold hundreds of thousands of clones, with about 84% observed a single time. The length of the CDR3 is 13 residues. V lost 8 bases and J lost 12; bases outside the gene matches: 8. The germline CDR1 and CDR2 sequences are WNHNN and SYGVQD (reference sequence). These data were likewise used in another study, on human thymus T cells. That source reports: In corrective heart surgery, resections were taken, and these provided the thymus tissue.

The source of this sequence is a boy less than two years old with a congenital heart defect. Source material: thymocytes. The rearrangement uses TRBV10-1 and TRBJ2-1; 12 bases match TRBD2. CDR3 nucleotides: TGCGCCAGCTCTAGCGGGAGGGGACCCTGGCAGTTCTTC. This codes for CASSSGRGPWQFF.